The TCR beta chain under discussion was sequenced for a study of STAT5B mutations in CD4+ large granular lymphocyte leukemia. General study results and limits: TRBV06-family usage was enriched in top patient clones (8/27) versus controls (2/35).

TCRdb's table, derived via immunoSEQ multiplex PCR, lists solely in-frame clones and lacks some. The data hold 30,000 to 40,000 clones, with approximately 82% observed a single time. Control samples were healthy donors' buffy coats. The CDR3 loop spans 13 amino acids. Trimming cost V 2 bases and J 7 bases; bases outside gene matches: 2. Germline V gives CDR1 MNHNS, CDR2 SASEGT. About this clone: Its matching antigen is unknown.

The specimen was CD4+ T cells from blood buffy coats. The sequence was collected from a human donor in good health. This chain uses TRBV6-1 with TRBJ1-3; 7 bases are shared with TRBD1. The CDR3 DNA is TGTGCCAGCAGTGAAAGGGGGCTGAACACCATATATTTT. It specifies CASSERGLNTIYF.